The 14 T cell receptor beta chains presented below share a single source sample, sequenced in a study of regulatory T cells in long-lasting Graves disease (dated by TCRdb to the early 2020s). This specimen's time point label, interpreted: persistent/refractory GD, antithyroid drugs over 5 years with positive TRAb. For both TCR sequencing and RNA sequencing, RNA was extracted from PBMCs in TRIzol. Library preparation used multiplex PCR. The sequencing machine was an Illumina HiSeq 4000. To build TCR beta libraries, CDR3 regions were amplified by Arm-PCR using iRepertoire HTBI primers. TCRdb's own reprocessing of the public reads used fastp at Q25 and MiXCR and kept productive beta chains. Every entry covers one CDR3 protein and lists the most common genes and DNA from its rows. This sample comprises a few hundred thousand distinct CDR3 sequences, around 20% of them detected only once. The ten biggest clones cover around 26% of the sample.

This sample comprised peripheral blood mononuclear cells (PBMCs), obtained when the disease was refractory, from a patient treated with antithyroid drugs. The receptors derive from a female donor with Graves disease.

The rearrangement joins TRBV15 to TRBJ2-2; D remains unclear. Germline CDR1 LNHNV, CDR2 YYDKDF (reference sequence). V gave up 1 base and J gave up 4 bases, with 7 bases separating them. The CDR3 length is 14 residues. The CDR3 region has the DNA TGTGCCACCAGCAGAGCTTTAGCCACCGGGGAGCTGTTTTTT. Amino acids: CATSRALATGELFF.

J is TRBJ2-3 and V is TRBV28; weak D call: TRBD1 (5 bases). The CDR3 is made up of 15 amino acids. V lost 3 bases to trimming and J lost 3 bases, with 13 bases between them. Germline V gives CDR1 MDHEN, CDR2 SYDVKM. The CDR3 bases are TGTGCCAGCAGTTTTGACAGTAAAGGGACAGATACGCAGTATTTT. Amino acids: CASSFDSKGTDTQYF.

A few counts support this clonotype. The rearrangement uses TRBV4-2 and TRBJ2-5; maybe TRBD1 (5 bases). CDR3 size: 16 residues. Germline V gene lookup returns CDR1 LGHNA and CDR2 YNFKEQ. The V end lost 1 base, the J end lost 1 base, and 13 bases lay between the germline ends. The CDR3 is CASSQVGGASQETQYF. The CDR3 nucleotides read TGTGCCAGCAGCCAAGTAGGTGGGGCCTCCCAAGAGACCCAGTACTTC.

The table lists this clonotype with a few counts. CDR3 residues: CAWSNGVPGYGYTF. The CDR3 DNA sequence: TGTGCCTGGAGTAACGGGGTTCCGGGCTATGGCTACACCTTC. The chain uses TRBV30 and TRBJ1-2, with unresolved D. The V gene's germline CDR1 is GTSNPN and CDR2 SVGIG (reference sequence). V was cut by 2 bases and J by 4 bases, with 14 bases left in between. This CDR3 contains 14 residues.

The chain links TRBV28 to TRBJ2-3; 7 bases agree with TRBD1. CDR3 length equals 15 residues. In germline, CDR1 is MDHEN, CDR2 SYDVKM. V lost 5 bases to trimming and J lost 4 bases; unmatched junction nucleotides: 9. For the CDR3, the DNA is TGTGCCAGCAGTCGTGGACAGGCCGGGGCAGATACGCAGTATTTT. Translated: CASSRGQAGADTQYF.

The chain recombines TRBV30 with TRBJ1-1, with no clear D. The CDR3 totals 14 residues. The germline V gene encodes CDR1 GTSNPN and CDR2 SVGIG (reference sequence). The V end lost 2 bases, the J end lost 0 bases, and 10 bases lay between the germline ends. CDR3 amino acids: CAWSRGTLNTEAFF. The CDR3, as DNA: TGTGCCTGGAGTCGTGGCACCTTGAACACTGAAGCTTTCTTT.

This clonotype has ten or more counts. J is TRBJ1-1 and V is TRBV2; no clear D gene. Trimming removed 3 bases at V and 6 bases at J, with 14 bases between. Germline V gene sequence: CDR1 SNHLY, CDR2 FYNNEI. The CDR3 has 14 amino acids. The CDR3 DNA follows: TGTGCCAGCAGTGATAAGGGTGTTATGCCTGAAGCTTTCTTT. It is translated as CASSDKGVMPEAFF. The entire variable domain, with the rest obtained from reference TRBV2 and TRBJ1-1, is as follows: EPEVTQTPSHQVTQMGQEVILRCVPISNHLYFYWYRQILGQKVEFLVSFYNNEISEKSEIFDDQFSVERPDGSNFTLKIRSTKLEDSAMYFCASSDKGVMPEAFFGQGTRLTVV.

This chain's CDR3 is CASRGQQNTGELFF. The CDR3 DNA is TGCGCCAGCAGGGGACAGCAGAACACCGGGGAGCTGTTTTTT. This chain connects TRBV10-2 to TRBJ2-2; 7 bases map to TRBD1. The CDR3 is 14 amino acids. The V gene end was trimmed by 6 bases and the J gene end by 1 base; junction bases not matched to a gene: 2. The germline CDR1 and CDR2 sequences are WSHSY and SAAADI.

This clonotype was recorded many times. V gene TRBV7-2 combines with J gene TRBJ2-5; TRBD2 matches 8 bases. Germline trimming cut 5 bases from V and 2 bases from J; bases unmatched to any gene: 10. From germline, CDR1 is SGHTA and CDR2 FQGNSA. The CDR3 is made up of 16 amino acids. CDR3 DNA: TGTGCCAGCAGCATGAGAGCGGGAGTGGGTCAAGAGACCCAGTACTTC. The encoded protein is CASSMRAGVGQETQYF.

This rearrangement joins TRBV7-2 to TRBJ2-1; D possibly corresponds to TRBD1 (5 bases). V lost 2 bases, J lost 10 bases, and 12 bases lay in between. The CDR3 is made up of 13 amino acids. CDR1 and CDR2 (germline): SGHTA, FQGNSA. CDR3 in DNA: TGTGCCAGCAGCTTAAGCAGGGTGGGGGAGCAGTTCTTC. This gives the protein CASSLSRVGEQFF.

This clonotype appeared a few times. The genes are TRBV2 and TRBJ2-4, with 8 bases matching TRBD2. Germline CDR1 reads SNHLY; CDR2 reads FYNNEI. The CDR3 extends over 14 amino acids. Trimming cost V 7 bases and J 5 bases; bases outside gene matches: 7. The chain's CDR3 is CASILSGRENIQYF. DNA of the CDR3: TGTGCCAGCATCTTGAGCGGGAGAGAAAACATTCAGTACTTC.

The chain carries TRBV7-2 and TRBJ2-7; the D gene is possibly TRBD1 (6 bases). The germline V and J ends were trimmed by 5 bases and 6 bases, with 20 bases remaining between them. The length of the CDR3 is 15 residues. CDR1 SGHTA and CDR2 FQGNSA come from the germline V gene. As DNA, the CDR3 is TGTGCCAGCAGCCAAGAATGGACAGTAGGTCGCGAGCAGTACTTC. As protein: CASSQEWTVGREQYF.

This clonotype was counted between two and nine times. As DNA, the CDR3 is TGTGCCAGCAGTTACGGACCGCCCAGCATTGAAGCTTTCTTT. Its protein product is CASSYGPPSIEAFF. V is TRBV6-2 or TRBV6-3 and J is TRBJ1-1; D remains unclear. Germline CDR1 reads MNHEY; CDR2 reads SVGEGT. V was cut by 2 bases and J by 7 bases, with 14 bases left in between. The CDR3 totals 14 residues.

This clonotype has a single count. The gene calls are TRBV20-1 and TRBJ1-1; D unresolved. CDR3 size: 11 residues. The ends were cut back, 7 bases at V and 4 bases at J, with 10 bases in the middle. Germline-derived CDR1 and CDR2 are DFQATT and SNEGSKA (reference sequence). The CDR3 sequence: CSGSRSTEAFF. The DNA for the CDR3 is TGCAGTGGGAGCAGGAGCACTGAAGCTTTCTTT.